Detailed here is one T cell receptor (beta chain). Its antigen is currently unknown. The V end lost 1 base, the J end lost 4 bases, and 14 bases lay between the germline ends. Germline loops: CDR1 MGHRA, CDR2 YSYEKL. This CDR3 region has 16 residues. The data were obtained in a study of identifying expanded T cells in peripheral blood. Study-wide results and limits: Across healthy donors, higher total template counts meant significantly greater roughly 2-week count variance.

The protocol was immunoSEQ multiplex PCR, while the TCRdb copy is restricted to in-frame clones and leaves out a portion. The profile shows approximately 91,000 clones, 88% of them singletons. The TCR sequence derives from a person aged 18-70 years in good health. The sequenced material came from blood. The gene calls are TRBV4-1 and TRBJ2-1; possible D gene TRBD1, 7 bases. The CDR3 region is CASSQVGRGEYNEQFF. CDR3 nucleotides: TGCGCCAGCAGCCAAGTCGGCAGGGGGGAATACAATGAGCAGTTCTTC.